This T cell receptor (beta chain) was profiled in a study of T cells in localized non-small cell lung cancer. Whole-study findings and limits: Longer overall survival associated with higher blood T cell density; shorter survival with higher adjacent-lung clonality. Within adjacent lung there appeared a median roughly 60 of the top 100 tumor clones. Clonality of T cells reached its maximum in uninvolved adjacent lung, surpassing tumor.

Assay: immunoSEQ multiplex PCR; the TCRdb copy retains only in-frame clones and omits some. This sample yields fewer than 15,000 clones, of which around four fifths are seen a single time; roughly 28% belongs to the top ten. This clone was seen more than once but under ten times. The antigen is undetermined. Germline CDR1 SNHLY, CDR2 FYNNEI. The V end was cut by 2 bases, the J end by 7 bases, with 12 bases between. The length of the CDR3 is 14 residues. V usage is TRBV2 and J usage is TRBJ1-5, with a tentative D call TRBD1 (5 bases). This receptor was identified in a male donor aged 60 or over with stage I squamous cell lung carcinoma. The material sequenced was peripheral blood, taken before any cancer treatment. The CDR3 reads CASSELQGRQPQHF. The CDR3 DNA reads TGTGCCAGCAGTGAACTTCAGGGTCGGCAGCCCCAGCATTTT.